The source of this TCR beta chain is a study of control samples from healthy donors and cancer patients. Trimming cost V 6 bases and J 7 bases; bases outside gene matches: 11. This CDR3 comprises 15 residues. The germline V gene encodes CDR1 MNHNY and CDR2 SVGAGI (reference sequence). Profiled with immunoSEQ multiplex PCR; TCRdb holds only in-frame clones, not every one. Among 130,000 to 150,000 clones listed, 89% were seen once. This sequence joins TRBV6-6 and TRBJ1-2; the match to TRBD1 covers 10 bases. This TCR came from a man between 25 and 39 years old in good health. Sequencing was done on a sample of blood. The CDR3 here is CASSRPGQGPGGYTF. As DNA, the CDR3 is TGTGCCAGCAGCCGACCGGGACAGGGGCCGGGTGGCTACACCTTC.